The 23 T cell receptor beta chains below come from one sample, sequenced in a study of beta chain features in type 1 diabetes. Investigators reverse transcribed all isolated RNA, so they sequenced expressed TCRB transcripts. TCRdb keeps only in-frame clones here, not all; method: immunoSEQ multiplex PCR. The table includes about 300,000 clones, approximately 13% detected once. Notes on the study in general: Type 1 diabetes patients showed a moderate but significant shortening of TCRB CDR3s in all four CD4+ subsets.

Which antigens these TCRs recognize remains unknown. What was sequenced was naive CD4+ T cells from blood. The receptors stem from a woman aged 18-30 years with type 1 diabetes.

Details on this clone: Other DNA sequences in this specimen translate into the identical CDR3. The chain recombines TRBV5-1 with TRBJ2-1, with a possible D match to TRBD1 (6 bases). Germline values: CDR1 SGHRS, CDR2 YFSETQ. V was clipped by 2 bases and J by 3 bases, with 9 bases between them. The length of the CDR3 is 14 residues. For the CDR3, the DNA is TGCGCCAGCAGCTTAGTACAGGGCTACAATGAGCAGTTCTTC. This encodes CASSLVQGYNEQFF.

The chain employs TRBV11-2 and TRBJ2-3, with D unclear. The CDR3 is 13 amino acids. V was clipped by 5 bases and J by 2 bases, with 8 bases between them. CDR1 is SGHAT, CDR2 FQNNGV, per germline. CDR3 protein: CASSTSTTDTQYF. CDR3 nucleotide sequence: TGTGCCAGCAGCACTTCTACCACAGATACGCAGTATTTT.

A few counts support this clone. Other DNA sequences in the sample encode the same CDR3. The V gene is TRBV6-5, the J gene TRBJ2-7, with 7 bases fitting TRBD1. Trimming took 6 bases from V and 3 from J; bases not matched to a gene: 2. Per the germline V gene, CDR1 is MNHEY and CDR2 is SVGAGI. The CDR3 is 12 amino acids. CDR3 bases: TGTGCCAGCAGCTCAGGGGGCTACGAGCAGTACTTC. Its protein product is CASSSGGYEQYF.

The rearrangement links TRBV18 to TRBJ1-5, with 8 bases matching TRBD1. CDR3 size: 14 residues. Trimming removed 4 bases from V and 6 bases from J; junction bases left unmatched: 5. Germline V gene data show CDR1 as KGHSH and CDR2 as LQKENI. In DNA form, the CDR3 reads TGTGCCAGCTCACTCGGACAGGGACCTCAGCCCCAGCATTTT. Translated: CASSLGQGPQPQHF.

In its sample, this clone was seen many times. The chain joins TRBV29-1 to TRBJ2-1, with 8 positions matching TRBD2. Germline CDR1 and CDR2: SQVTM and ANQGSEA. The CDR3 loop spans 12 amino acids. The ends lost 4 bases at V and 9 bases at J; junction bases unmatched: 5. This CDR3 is CSVGNSGTEQFF. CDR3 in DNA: TGCAGCGTTGGTAATAGCGGGACTGAGCAGTTCTTC.

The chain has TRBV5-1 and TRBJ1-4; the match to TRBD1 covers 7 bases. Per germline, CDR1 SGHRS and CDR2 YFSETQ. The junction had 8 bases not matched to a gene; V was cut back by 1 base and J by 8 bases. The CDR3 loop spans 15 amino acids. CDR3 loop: CASSLLGTAGEKLFF. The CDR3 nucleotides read TGCGCCAGCAGCTTGCTCGGGACAGCAGGGGAAAAACTGTTTTTT.

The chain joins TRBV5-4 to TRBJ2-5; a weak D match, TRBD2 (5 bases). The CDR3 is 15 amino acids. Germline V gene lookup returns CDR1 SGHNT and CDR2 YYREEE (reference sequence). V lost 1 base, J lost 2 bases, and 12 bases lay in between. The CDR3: CASSLRQAGQETQYF. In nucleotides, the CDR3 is TGTGCCAGCAGCTTGAGGCAGGCGGGTCAAGAGACCCAGTACTTC. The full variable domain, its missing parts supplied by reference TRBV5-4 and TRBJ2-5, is ETGVTQSPTHLIKTRGQQVTLRCSSQSGHNTVSWYQQALGQGPQFIFQYYREEENGRGNFPPRFSGLQFPNYSSELNVNALELDDSALYLCASSLRQAGQETQYFGPGTRLLVL.

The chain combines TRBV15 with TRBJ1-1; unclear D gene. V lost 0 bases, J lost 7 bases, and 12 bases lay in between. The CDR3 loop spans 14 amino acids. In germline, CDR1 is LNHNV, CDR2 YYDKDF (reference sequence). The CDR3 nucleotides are TGTGCCACCAGCAGAGATTTGGGCCATAGTGAAGCTTTCTTT. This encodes CATSRDLGHSEAFF.

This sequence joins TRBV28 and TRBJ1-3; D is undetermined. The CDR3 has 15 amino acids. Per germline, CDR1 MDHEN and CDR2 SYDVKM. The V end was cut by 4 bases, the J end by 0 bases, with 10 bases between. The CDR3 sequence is CASSSGKSSGNTIYF. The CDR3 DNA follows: TGTGCCAGCAGTTCGGGGAAGAGCTCTGGAAACACCATATATTTT.

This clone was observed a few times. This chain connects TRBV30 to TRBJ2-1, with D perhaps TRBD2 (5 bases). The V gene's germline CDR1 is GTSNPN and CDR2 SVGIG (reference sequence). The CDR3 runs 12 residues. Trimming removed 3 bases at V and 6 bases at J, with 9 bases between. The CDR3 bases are TGTGCCTGGAGGGGGAGTAGCAATGAGCAGTTCTTC. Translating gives CAWRGSSNEQFF.

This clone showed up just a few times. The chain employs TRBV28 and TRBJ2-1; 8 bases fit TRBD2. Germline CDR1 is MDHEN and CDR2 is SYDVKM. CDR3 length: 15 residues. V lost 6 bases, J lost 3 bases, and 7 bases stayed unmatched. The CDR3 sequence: CASRGGLAGYNEQFF. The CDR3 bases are TGTGCCAGCAGGGGCGGGCTAGCGGGCTACAATGAGCAGTTCTTC.

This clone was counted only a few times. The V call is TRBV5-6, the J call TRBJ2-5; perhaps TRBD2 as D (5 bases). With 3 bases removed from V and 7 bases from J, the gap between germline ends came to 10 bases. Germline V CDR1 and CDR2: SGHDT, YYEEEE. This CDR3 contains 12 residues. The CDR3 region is CASSSDEGTQYF. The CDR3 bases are TGTGCCAGCAGCTCAGACGAGGGGACCCAGTACTTC.

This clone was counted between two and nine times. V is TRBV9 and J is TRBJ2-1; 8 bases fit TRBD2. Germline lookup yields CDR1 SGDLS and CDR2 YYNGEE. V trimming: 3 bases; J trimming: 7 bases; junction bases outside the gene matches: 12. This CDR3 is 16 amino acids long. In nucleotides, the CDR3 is TGTGCCAGCAGCGGAAACCTAGCGGGTAAGGGGAATGAGCAGTTCTTC. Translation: CASSGNLAGKGNEQFF.

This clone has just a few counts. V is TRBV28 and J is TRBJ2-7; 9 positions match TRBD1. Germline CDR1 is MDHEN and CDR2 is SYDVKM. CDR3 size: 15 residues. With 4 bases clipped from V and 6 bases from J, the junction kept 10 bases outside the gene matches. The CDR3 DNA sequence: TGTGCCAGCAGTTCCGGTGGGACAGGGAAGGCCGAGCAGTACTTC. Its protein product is CASSSGGTGKAEQYF. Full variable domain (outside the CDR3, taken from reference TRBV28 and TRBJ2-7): DVKVTQSSRYLVKRTGEKVFLECVQDMDHENMFWYRQDPGLGLRLIYFSYDVKMKEKGDIPEGYSVSREKKERFSLILESASTNQTSMYLCASSSGGTGKAEQYFGPGTRLTVT.

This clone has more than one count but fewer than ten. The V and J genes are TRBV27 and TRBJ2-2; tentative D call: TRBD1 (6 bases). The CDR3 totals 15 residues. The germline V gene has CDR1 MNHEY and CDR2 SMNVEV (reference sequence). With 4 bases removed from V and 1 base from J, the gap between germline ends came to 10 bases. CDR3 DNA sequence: TGTGCCAGCAGTTCTGGACAGCGGAACACCGGGGAGCTGTTTTTT. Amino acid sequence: CASSSGQRNTGELFF.

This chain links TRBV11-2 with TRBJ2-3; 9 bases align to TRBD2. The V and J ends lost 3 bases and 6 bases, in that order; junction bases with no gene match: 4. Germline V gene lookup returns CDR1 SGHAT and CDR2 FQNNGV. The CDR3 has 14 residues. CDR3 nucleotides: TGTGCCAGCAGCTTTCCCAGCGGGAGGGATACGCAGTATTTT. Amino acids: CASSFPSGRDTQYF.

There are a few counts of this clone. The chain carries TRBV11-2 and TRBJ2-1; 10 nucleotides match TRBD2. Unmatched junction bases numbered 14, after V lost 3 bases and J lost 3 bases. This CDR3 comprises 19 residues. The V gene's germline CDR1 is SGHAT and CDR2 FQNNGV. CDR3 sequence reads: CASSFRIARGLAIYNEQFF. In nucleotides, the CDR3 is TGTGCCAGCAGCTTCCGGATTGCTCGGGGACTAGCGATCTACAATGAGCAGTTCTTC.

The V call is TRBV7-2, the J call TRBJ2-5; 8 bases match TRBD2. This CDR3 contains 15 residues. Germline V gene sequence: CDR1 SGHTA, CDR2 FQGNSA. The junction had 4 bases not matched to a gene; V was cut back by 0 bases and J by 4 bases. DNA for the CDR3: TGTGCCAGCAGCTTAGCGCGGGGGGAAGTAGAGACCCAGTACTTC. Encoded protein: CASSLARGEVETQYF.

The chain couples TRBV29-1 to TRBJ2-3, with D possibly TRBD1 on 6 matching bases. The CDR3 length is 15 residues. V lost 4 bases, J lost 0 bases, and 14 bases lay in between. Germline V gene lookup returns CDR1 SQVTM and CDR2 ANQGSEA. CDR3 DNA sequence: TGCAGCGTTGGAGGGGCGAGGGGGAGCACAGATACGCAGTATTTT. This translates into CSVGGARGSTDTQYF.

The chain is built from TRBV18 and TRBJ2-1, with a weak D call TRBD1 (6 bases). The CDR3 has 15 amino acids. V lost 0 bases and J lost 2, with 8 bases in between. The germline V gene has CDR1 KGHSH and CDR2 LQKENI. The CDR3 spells CASSPPTGPYNEQFF. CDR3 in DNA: TGTGCCAGCTCACCACCGACAGGCCCCTACAATGAGCAGTTCTTC.

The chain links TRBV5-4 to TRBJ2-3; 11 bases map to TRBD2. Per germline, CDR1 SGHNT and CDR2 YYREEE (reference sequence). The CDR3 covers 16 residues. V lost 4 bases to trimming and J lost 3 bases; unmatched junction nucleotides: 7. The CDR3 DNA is TGTGCCAGCAGCGGACCGGGACTAGCGGCGACAGATACGCAGTATTTT. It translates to CASSGPGLAATDTQYF.

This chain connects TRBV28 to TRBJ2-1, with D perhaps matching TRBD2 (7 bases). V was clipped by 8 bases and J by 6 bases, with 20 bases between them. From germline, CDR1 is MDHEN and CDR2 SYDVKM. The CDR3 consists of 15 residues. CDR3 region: CASRWSGTTTNEQFF. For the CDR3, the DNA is TGTGCCAGCCGGTGGAGCGGGACAACAACCAATGAGCAGTTCTTC. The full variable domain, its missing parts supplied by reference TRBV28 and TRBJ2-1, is DVKVTQSSRYLVKRTGEKVFLECVQDMDHENMFWYRQDPGLGLRLIYFSYDVKMKEKGDIPEGYSVSREKKERFSLILESASTNQTSMYLCASRWSGTTTNEQFFGPGTRLTVL.

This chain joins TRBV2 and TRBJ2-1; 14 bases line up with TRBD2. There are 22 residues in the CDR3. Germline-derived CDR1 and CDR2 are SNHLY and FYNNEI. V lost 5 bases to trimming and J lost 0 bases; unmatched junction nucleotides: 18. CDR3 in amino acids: CASSPGTSGSRHGLNSYNEQFF. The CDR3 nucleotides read TGTGCCAGCAGTCCCGGGACTAGCGGGAGTAGACACGGCTTGAACTCCTACAATGAGCAGTTCTTC.